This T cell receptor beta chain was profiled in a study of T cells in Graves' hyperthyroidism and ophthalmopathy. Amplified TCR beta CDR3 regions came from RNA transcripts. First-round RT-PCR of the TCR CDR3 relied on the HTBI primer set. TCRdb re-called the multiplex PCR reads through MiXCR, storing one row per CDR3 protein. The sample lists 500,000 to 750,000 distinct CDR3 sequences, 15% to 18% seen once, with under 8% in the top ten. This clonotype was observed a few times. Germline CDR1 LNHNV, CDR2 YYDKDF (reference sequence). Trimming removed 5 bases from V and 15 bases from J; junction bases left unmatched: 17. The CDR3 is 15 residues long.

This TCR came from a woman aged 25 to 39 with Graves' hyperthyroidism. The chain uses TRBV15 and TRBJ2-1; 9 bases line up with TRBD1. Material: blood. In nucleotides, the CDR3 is TGTGCCACCAGCGAAACAATAATTCCGGGACAGGGAACGTTCTTC. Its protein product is CATSETIIPGQGTFF.